This T cell receptor (beta chain) was profiled in a study of blood T cell repertoires in COVID-19. As for the study in general: Some COVID-19 samples were acute and others convalescent; all came from the United States, Italy and Spain. From T cells, B-cell-depleted T cells, or PBMCs came the material, which was cDNA or gDNA.

Per the study methods: Nucleated cell number was recorded as an estimate derived from reference gene primer amplification. TCRdb's table, derived via immunoSEQ multiplex PCR, lists solely in-frame clones and lacks some. V and J calls and clone size follow that table, whereas D and trimming were derived from the DNA. The profile shows roughly 140,000 clones, 65% to 90% of them singletons. The sequencing sample was made of peripheral blood. This receptor was taken from a woman aged 45-59 years in a cohort sampled during active or convalescent COVID-19.

The CDR3 coding sequence is TGTGCCAGCAGTTCGCCGACAGTGAGGGCCAACGTCCTGACTTTC. Protein product: CASSSPTVRANVLTF. V usage is TRBV27 and J usage is TRBJ2-6; maybe TRBD1 (5 bases). Between the trimmed V and J ends, which lost 4 bases and 5 bases, there was a span of 12 bases. The germline CDR1 and CDR2 sequences are MNHEY and SMNVEV (reference sequence). This CDR3 is built from 15 residues.